Reported below is one T cell receptor beta chain. Its antigen is currently unknown. Sequenced by immunoSEQ multiplex PCR; TCRdb stores in-frame clones only, minus some. The sample holds some 980,000 clones, 70% to 85% seen once. The sample is drawn from a study of shared clonotypes between healthy human individuals. In germline, CDR1 is KGHSH, CDR2 LQKENI. J was trimmed by 4 bases and V by 0 bases; bases with no gene match: 6. This CDR3 is 15 amino acids long. Study-level findings and limits: Clonotype sharing among donors likely depends on sequencing depth.

V and J are TRBV18 and TRBJ2-7, with 7 bases aligning to TRBD2. The source material was memory CD4+ T cells sorted from blood. This sample's subset: CD45RA-negative fraction. This clonotype originated in a young man in good health. For the CDR3, the DNA is TGTGCCAGCTCACCACCGGGGGGAGGGCCTTACGAGCAGTACTTC. Translating gives CASSPPGGGPYEQYF.